This T cell receptor (beta chain) was observed in a study of cytomegalovirus exposure and HLA in healthy donors. Overall study results and limits: Earlier analysis yielded a pattern in which most TCR beta V segments were productive about 90% or about 30% of the time. In a later analysis, the majority of CMV-associated beta chains seemingly showed HLA restriction.

At the time of sampling, donors were nominally healthy, though unrecorded immune exposures were likely. 13 Jbeta primers and 60 Vbeta primers were used for the PCR. Generated by immunoSEQ multiplex PCR, the TCRdb table keeps only in-frame clones and is missing some. The table lists approximately 90,000 clones, approximately 7.6% of them singletons. This clone has at least ten counts. Its specificity is unknown. Germline CDR1 reads SGHRS; CDR2 reads YFSETQ. This CDR3 contains 14 residues. The junction had 7 bases not matched to a gene; V was cut back by 4 bases and J by 6 bases. Source material: PBMCs. The chain employs TRBV5-1 and TRBJ2-4, with 7 bases lining up with TRBD1. The clonotype originates from a man in his fifties or sixties in good health and CMV-seronegative. This chain's CDR3 is CASSSPGQINIQYF. CDR3 nucleotide sequence: TGCGCCAGCAGCAGCCCGGGACAGATAAACATTCAGTACTTC.